This T cell receptor (beta chain) derives from a study of STAT5B mutations in CD4+ large granular lymphocyte leukemia. Concerning this clone itself: Antigen: not known.

Germline loops: CDR1 LNHDA, CDR2 SQIVND (reference sequence). The CDR3 extends over 17 amino acids. V shed 6 bases, J shed 4 bases, and the junction held 8 bases outside the gene matches. Sequencing was at survey level. How the authors handled the data: Productive clonotypes were detectable down to 2.59 x 10-5 frequency. This table comes from immunoSEQ multiplex PCR, and its TCRdb copy is limited to in-frame clones, with some not included. That table is the source of V, J and clone size, and D and trimming were worked out from the DNA. The repertoire holds more than 25,000 clones, 81% seen once, with over 0.3% in the top ten. Findings and limits, study-wide: 8/27 top patient clones versus 2/35 control clones were TRBV06-family. No patients shared main leukemic clonotypes, though about 25% appeared at low frequency elsewhere.

The chain employs TRBV19 and TRBJ1-6; TRBD1 aligns across 11 bases. Specimen: CD4+ T cells from blood buffy coats. This receptor was identified in a human donor in good health. CDR3 in amino acids: CASRSGTGGNYNSPLHF. CDR3 DNA: TGTGCCAGTAGGAGCGGGACAGGGGGAAATTATAATTCACCCCTCCACTTT.